This T cell receptor (beta chain) is drawn from a study of T-cell reconstitution after alpha-beta-depleted transplantation in children. On this clonotype: Its antigen is undetermined.

The CDR3 runs to 16 residues. V lost 5 bases to trimming and J lost 0 bases; unmatched junction nucleotides: 4. Notes on the study in general: T-cell counts and diversity at one year following transplant were attributed mainly to newly produced T cells. Surviving recipient T cells and intrathymic progenitors accounted for some patients' high TCRbeta diversity at day 60.

Construction of the TCRbeta library involved unique molecular identifiers. TCRdb re-derived calls from the PCR reads in MiXCR, one entry per CDR3 protein. The data contain about 980,000 distinct CDR3 sequences, under 30% of them singletons. This specimen consisted of PBMCs, mostly from graft donor cells, obtained 360 days after TCRalphabeta/CD19-depleted stem cell transplant. The chain is built from TRBV12-3 or TRBV12-4 and TRBJ2-3; 11 bases agree with TRBD2. This receptor was identified in a boy less than two years old who had a stem cell transplant for SCID, so the T cells may come from the graft donor. In nucleotides, the CDR3 is TGTGCCAGCAGTCGAGGGACTAGCGGAAGCACAGATACGCAGTATTTT. It yields the protein CASSRGTSGSTDTQYF.